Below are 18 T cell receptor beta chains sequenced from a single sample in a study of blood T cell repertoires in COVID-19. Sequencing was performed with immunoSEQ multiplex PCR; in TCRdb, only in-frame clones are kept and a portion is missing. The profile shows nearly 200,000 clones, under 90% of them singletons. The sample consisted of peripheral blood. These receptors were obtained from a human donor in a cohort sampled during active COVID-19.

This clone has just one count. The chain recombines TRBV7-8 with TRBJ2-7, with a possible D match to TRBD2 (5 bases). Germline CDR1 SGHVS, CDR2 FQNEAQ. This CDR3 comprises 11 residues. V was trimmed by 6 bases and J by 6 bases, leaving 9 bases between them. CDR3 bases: TGTGCCAGCAGAGGAGGCGGCGAGCAGTACGTC. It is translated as CASRGGGEQYV.

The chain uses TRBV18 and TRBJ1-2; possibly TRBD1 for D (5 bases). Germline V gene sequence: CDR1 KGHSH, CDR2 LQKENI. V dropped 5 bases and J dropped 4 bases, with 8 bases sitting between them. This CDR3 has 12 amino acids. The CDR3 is CASSSGRYGYTF. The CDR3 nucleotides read TGTGCCAGCTCATCAGGGCGCTATGGCTACACCTTC.

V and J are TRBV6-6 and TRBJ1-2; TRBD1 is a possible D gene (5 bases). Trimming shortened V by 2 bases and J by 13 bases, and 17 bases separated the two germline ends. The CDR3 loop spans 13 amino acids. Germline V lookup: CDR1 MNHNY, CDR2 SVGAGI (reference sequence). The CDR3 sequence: CASSYRGDSPTTF. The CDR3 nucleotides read TGTGCCAGCAGTTACCGAGGGGACTCCCCCACCACCTTC.

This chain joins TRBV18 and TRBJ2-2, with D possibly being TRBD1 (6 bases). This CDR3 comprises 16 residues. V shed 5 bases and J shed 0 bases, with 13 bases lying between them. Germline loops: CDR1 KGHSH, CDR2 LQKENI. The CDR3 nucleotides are TGTGCCAGCTCAATCAGGGGCAACGCGAACACCGGGGAGCTGTTTTTT. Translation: CASSIRGNANTGELFF.

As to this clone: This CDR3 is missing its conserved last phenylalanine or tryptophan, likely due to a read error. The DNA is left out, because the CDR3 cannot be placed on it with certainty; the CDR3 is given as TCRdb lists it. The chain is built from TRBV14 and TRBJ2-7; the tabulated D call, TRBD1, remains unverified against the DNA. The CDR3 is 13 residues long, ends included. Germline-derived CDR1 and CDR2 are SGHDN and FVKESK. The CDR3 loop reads CASSSWIGQLLGY.

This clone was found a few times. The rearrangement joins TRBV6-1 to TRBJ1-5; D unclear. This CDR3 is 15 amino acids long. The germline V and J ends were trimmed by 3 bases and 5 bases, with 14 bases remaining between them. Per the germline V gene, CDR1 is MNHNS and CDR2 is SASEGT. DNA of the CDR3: TGTGCCAGCAGTGATGGCGGGCTCTCCTATCAGCCCCAGCATTTT. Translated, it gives CASSDGGLSYQPQHF.

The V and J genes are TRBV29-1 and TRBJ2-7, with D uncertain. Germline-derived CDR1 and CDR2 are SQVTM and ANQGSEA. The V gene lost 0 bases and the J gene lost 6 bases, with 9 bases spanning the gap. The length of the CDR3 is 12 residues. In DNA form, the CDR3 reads TGCAGCGTTGAAGAGTTCCCCGGCGAGCAGTACTTC. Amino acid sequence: CSVEEFPGEQYF.

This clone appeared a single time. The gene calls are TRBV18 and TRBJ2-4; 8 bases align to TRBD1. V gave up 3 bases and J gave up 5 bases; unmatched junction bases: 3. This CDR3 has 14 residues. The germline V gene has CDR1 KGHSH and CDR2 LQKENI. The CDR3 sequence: CASSPTGQENIQYF. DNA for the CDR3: TGTGCCAGCTCACCGACGGGACAGGAAAACATTCAGTACTTC.

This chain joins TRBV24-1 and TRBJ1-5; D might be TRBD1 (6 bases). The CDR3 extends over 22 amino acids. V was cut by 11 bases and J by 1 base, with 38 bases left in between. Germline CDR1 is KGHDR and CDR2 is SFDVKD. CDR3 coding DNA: TGTGCCATCAAAACCTCAGGGGTCCATCCCTTTGGCCTATTATCAAGCAATCAGCCCCAGCATTTT. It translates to CAIKTSGVHPFGLLSSNQPQHF.

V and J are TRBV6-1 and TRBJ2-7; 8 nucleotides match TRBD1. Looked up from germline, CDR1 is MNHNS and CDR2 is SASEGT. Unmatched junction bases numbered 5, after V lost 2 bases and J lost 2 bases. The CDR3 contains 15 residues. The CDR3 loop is CASSESRTGTYEQYV. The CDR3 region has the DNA TGTGCCAGCAGTGAATCAAGGACAGGGACCTACGAGCAGTACGTC.

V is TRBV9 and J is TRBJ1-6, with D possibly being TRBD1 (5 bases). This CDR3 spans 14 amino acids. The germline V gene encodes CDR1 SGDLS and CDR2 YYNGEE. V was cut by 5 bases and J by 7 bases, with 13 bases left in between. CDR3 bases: TGTGCCAGCAGGACCGGGACTGACAATTCACCCCTCCACTTT. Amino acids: CASRTGTDNSPLHF.

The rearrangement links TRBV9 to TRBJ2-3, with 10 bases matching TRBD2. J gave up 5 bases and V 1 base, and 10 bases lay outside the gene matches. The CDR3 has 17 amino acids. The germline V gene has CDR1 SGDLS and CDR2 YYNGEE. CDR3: CASSVQPHSGGLDTQYF. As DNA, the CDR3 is TGTGCCAGCAGCGTACAGCCACATAGCGGGGGGTTAGATACGCAGTATTTT.

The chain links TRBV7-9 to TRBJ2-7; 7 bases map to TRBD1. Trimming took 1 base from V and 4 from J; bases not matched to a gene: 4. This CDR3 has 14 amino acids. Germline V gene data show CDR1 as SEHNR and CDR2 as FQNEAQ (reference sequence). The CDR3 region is CASSLGTGIYEQYV. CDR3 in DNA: TGTGCCAGCAGCTTAGGGACAGGTATTTACGAGCAGTACGTC.

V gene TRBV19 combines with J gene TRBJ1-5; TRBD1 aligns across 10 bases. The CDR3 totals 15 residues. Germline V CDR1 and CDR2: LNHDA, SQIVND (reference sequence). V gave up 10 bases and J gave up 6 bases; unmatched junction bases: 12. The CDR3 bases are TGTGCCACCGATCTGGGACAGGGGATAGGTCAGCCCCAGCATTTT. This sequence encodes CATDLGQGIGQPQHF.

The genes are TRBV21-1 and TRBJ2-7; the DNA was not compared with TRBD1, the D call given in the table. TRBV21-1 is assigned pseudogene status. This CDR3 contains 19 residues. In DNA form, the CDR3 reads TGTGCCAGCAGCAAAAAAGTTGAGGCCGGGACAGGGTATTCCTACGAGCAGTACTTC. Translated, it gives CASSKKVEAGTGYSYEQYF.

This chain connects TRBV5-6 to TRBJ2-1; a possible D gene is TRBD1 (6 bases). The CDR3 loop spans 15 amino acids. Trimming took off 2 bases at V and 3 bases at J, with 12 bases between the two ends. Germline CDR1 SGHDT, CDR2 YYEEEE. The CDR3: CASSLVGANYNEQFF. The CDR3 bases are TGTGCCAGCAGCTTAGTGGGGGCCAACTACAATGAGCAGTTCTTC.

The CDR3 DNA sequence: TGTGCCAGCAGCTTGGCCTTAGGGACAGGGGGCGTCTATGGCTACACCTTC. Translation gives CASSLALGTGGVYGYTF. This sequence joins TRBV5-6 and TRBJ1-2; 12 bases agree with TRBD1. Losses at the gene ends were 0 bases for V and 4 bases for J; bases not matched to a gene: 7. The CDR3 covers 17 residues. Germline V gives CDR1 SGHDT, CDR2 YYEEEE.

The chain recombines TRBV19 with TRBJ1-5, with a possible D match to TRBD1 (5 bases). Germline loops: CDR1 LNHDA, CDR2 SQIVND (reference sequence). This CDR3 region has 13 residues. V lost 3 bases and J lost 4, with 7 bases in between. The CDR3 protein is CASSIRQNQPQHF. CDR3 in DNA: TGTGCCAGTAGTATTCGACAGAATCAGCCCCAGCATTTT.